This TCR beta chain originates from a study of tumor and adjacent non-tumor tissue in lung cancer. A modified ARM-PCR protocol with three rounds of nested PCR amplified TCRbeta. From the multiplex PCR reads, TCRdb called clonotypes with MiXCR, one entry per CDR3 protein. The sample includes approximately 120,000 distinct CDR3 sequences, 75% seen only once; the top ten take about 40%. Germline V lookup: CDR1 DFQATT, CDR2 SNEGSKA (reference sequence). The CDR3 totals 15 residues. As concerns this clonotype: Antigen specificity is unknown.

Study-wide findings and caveats: Patients with more diverse tumor TCRs had worse survival.

No cell sorting was done before RNA was extracted from the tissue. This clonotype was obtained from a woman aged 60-70 years with non-small cell lung cancer. The chain combines TRBV20-1 with TRBJ1-6; D is ambiguous. Sequencing input: lung tumor tissue. In DNA, the CDR3 is TGCAATGCAATGCTACAGAGCTCCTATAATTCACCCCTCCACTTT. Translation: CNAMLQSSYNSPLHF.